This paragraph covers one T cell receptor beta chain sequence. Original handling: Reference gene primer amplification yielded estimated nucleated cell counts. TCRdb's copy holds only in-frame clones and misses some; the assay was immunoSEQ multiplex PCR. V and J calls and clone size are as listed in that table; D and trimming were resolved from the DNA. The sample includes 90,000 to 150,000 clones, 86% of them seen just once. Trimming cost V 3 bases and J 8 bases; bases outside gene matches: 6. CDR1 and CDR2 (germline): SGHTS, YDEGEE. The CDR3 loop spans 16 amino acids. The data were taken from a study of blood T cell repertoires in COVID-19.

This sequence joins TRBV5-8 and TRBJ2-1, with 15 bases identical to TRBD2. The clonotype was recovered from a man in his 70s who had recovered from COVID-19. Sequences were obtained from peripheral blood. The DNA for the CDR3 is TGTGCCAGCAGCTGGGGACTAGCGGGAGGTGGTGATGAGCAGTTCTTC. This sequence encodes CASSWGLAGGGDEQFF. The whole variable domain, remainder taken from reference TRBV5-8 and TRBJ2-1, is EAGVTQSPTHLIKTRGQQATLRCSPISGHTSVYWYQQALGLGLQFLLWYDEGEERNRGNFPPRFSGRQFPNYSSELNVNALELEDSALYLCASSWGLAGGGDEQFFGPGTRLTVL.